This T cell receptor (beta chain) derives from a study of cytomegalovirus exposure and HLA in healthy donors. General study points: Sequencing likely caused a cluster of highly shared sequence variants.

In germline, CDR1 is MNHNY, CDR2 SVGAGI (reference sequence). The CDR3 has 16 residues. V lost 0 bases and J lost 0, with 9 bases in between. In regard to this clone: Its target is not known.

This PCR relied on a set of 60 Vbeta primers and 13 Jbeta primers. Assay: immunoSEQ multiplex PCR; the TCRdb copy retains only in-frame clones and omits some. The sample contains some 180,000 clones, about 80% of which appear only once. The chain has TRBV6-6 and TRBJ1-3, with D perhaps TRBD1 (5 bases). The source of this sequence is a woman in her 30s in good health and CMV-seronegative. The specimen sequenced was PBMCs. CDR3 residues: CASSYSGAVSGNTIYF. CDR3 DNA: TGTGCCAGCAGTTACTCTGGGGCGGTCTCTGGAAACACCATATATTTT.